A single sample is the source of the 28 T cell receptor beta chains below, sequenced in a study of patients and donors after allogeneic stem cell transplantation. TCRdb reprocessed the RT-PCR reads with MiXCR, giving one entry per CDR3 protein. Among over 400,000 distinct CDR3 sequences listed, 16% were seen once. Source material: blood, either unsorted or a sorted T cell fraction (not recorded which). These receptors originate from a human donor who was either an allogeneic HSCT recipient or a stem cell or donor lymphocyte infusion donor (not recorded which). It is not recorded whose cells these are; they may come from a transplant donor.

This clonotype was recorded at least ten times. The chain combines TRBV6-6 with TRBJ2-3; D is perhaps TRBD2 (5 bases). Trimming left V 8 bases short and J 7 bases short, with 16 bases between. Germline values: CDR1 MNHNY, CDR2 SVGAGI (reference sequence). This CDR3 is 13 amino acids long. DNA for the CDR3: TGTGCCAGCTTGAGCCCCGGGATGAATACGCAGTATTTT. Translating gives CASLSPGMNTQYF.

This clonotype came up a few times. The chain is built from TRBV20-1 and TRBJ2-5; D is perhaps TRBD1 (5 bases). The CDR3 runs 15 residues. V lost 2 bases and J lost 2, with 15 bases in between. CDR1 and CDR2 (germline): DFQATT, SNEGSKA (reference sequence). CDR3 sequence: CSARQTRTTQETQYF. In DNA form, the CDR3 reads TGCAGTGCTAGACAGACTCGGACAACTCAAGAGACCCAGTACTTC.

The table lists this clonotype with a few counts. The chain uses TRBV15 and TRBJ2-3; D is ambiguous. The CDR3 has 15 residues. V was trimmed by 3 bases and J by 8 bases, leaving 18 bases between them. Germline CDR1 LNHNV, CDR2 YYDKDF (reference sequence). The DNA for the CDR3 is TGTGCCACCAGCAGTCCGGGCCTTAATTCCCCTACGCAGTATTTT. This translates into CATSSPGLNSPTQYF.

V usage is TRBV9 and J usage is TRBJ2-1; 8 bases fit TRBD2. Trimming at V came to 0 bases and at J to 5 bases, leaving 4 bases not matched to a gene. The CDR3 length is 15 residues. CDR1 is SGDLS and CDR2 is YYNGEE in the germline V gene. In DNA form, the CDR3 reads TGTGCCAGCAGCGTAGTGGGACTAGGGGACAATGAGCAGTTCTTC. It codes for CASSVVGLGDNEQFF.

The chain employs TRBV20-1 and TRBJ2-7, with 9 bases matching TRBD1. The germline V gene has CDR1 DFQATT and CDR2 SNEGSKA (reference sequence). J was trimmed by 5 bases and V by 0 bases; bases with no gene match: 8. This CDR3 contains 15 residues. CDR3 DNA sequence: TGCAGTGCTAGAGATACCGGGACAGGGATGGACGAGCAGTACTTC. It translates to CSARDTGTGMDEQYF.

J is TRBJ1-5 and V is TRBV6-1, with D maybe TRBD1 (6 bases). CDR1 MNHNS and CDR2 SASEGT come from the germline V gene. The CDR3 spans 14 residues. The ends were cut back, 6 bases at V and 5 bases at J, with 14 bases in the middle. Here the CDR3 reads CASRHQGRDQPQHF. The CDR3 nucleotides are TGTGCCAGCAGACACCAGGGGAGGGATCAGCCCCAGCATTTT.

This clonotype was detected only a few times. This chain uses TRBV6-6 with TRBJ1-2, with D perhaps matching TRBD1 (5 bases). V dropped 10 bases and J dropped 2 bases, with 11 bases sitting between them. CDR3 length equals 12 residues. Germline assignment: CDR1 MNHNY and CDR2 SVGAGI (reference sequence). The CDR3 protein is CATATGNYGYTF. Written as DNA, the CDR3 is TGTGCCACCGCCACAGGAAACTATGGCTACACCTTC.

CDR3 residues: CASSQDALAGAQETQYF. CDR3 nucleotide sequence: TGCGCCAGCAGCCAAGACGCGCTAGCGGGGGCCCAAGAGACCCAGTACTTC. The chain employs TRBV4-1 and TRBJ2-5; 10 nucleotides agree with TRBD2. From germline, CDR1 is MGHRA and CDR2 YSYEKL. The CDR3 is 17 residues long. The trim removed 0 bases at V and 1 base at J, leaving 5 bases unmatched.

This clonotype occurred a few times. V is TRBV30 and J is TRBJ1-2; 9 bases are a match to TRBD1. This CDR3 spans 13 amino acids. J was trimmed by 4 bases and V by 1 base; bases with no gene match: 1. In germline, CDR1 is GTSNPN, CDR2 SVGIG (reference sequence). The CDR3 protein is CAWSGDRAYGYTF. The DNA for the CDR3 is TGTGCCTGGAGTGGGGACAGGGCCTATGGCTACACCTTC.

Many counts were recorded for this clonotype. V gene TRBV10-3 combines with J gene TRBJ1-2; D is unresolved. This CDR3 has 13 amino acids. V was trimmed by 4 bases and J by 8 bases, leaving 14 bases between them. The germline V gene encodes CDR1 ENHRY and CDR2 SYGVKD. The CDR3 DNA is TGTGCCATCAGTGTGGTGCCGGAGGACGGCTACACCTTC. Translated: CAISVVPEDGYTF.

This clonotype has just a few counts. The rearrangement links TRBV12-5 to TRBJ2-7; 13 bases match TRBD2. The CDR3 spans 15 residues. Per the germline V gene, CDR1 is LGHNT and CDR2 is FRNRAP. With 5 bases clipped from V and 5 bases from J, the junction kept 6 bases outside the gene matches. CDR3 bases: TGTGCTAGTGGTATGGGACTAGCGGGAACCCACGAGCAGTACTTC. This sequence encodes CASGMGLAGTHEQYF.

The J gene is TRBJ2-3, the V gene TRBV28; 11 nucleotides align to TRBD2. V was pared by 8 bases and J by 2 bases, with 18 bases of the junction left unmatched. Germline CDR1 is MDHEN and CDR2 is SYDVKM. The CDR3 consists of 19 residues. CDR3 DNA: TGTGCCAGCGGGGGCGGGCTAGCGGGGGGATTCCATTCCACAGATACGCAGTATTTT. Translated, it gives CASGGGLAGGFHSTDTQYF.

A few counts support this clonotype. The genes are TRBV5-1 and TRBJ2-7; 9 bases match TRBD2. V shed 8 bases and J 2 bases; nucleotides not matched to a gene: 14. Germline V gene lookup returns CDR1 SGHRS and CDR2 YFSETQ. The CDR3 consists of 16 residues. The CDR3 region is CASIKDHRTSAYEQYF. In DNA form, the CDR3 reads TGCGCCAGTATCAAAGACCACCGGACTAGCGCCTACGAGCAGTACTTC.

This clonotype was found a few times. The chain links TRBV11-3 to TRBJ2-1; TRBD1 matches 7 bases. This CDR3 spans 15 amino acids. Germline trimming cut 5 bases from V and 1 base from J; bases unmatched to any gene: 5. Germline assignment: CDR1 SGHNT and CDR2 YENEEA. DNA for the CDR3: TGTGCCAGCAGCCGCGGACAGGTATCCTACAATGAGCAGTTCTTC. This translates into CASSRGQVSYNEQFF.

This sequence joins TRBV9 and TRBJ1-5, with D tentatively TRBD1 (5 bases). The CDR3 sequence is 17 residues long. Germline V gene sequence: CDR1 SGDLS, CDR2 YYNGEE. V lost 3 bases and J 2 bases, leaving 18 bases between the germline ends. CDR3 amino acids: CASSAPSGGEGNQPQHF. In DNA form, the CDR3 reads TGTGCCAGCAGCGCCCCTTCTGGAGGGGAGGGCAATCAGCCCCAGCATTTT. Full variable domain (missing parts from reference TRBV9 and TRBJ1-5): DSGVTQTPKHLITATGQRVTLRCSPRSGDLSVYWYQQSLDQGLQFLIQYYNGEERAKGNILERFSAQQFPDLHSELNLSSLELGDSALYFCASSAPSGGEGNQPQHFGDGTRLSIL.

V usage is TRBV20-1 and J usage is TRBJ2-7, with D tentatively TRBD2 (5 bases). The CDR3 runs 13 residues. CDR1 DFQATT and CDR2 SNEGSKA come from the germline V gene (reference sequence). V was cut by 3 bases and J by 6 bases, with 15 bases left in between. The CDR3 protein is CSARGLLASEQYF. For the CDR3, the DNA is TGCAGTGCTAGGGGCCTCCTAGCATCCGAGCAGTACTTC.

The chain has TRBV12-3 or TRBV12-4 and TRBJ2-3; 7 bases agree with TRBD2. V was clipped by 3 bases and J by 1 base; unmatched bases: 13. CDR3 size: 18 residues. The CDR3 sequence: CASSFVRSRAGGTDTQYF. Written as DNA, the CDR3 is TGTGCCAGCAGTTTTGTAAGATCGAGGGCGGGAGGCACAGATACGCAGTATTTT.

The CDR3 DNA reads TGTGCCAGCAGCCCCGCGGGGAGTTCGAACACCGGGGAGCTGTTTTTT. Translated: CASSPAGSSNTGELFF. V usage is TRBV9 and J usage is TRBJ2-2; tentatively, D is TRBD2 (6 bases). This CDR3 contains 16 residues. Germline CDR1 is SGDLS and CDR2 is YYNGEE. V was clipped by 4 bases and J by 0 bases, with 13 bases between them. Using reference TRBV9 and TRBJ2-2 for the parts outside the CDR3, the full variable domain is DSGVTQTPKHLITATGQRVTLRCSPRSGDLSVYWYQQSLDQGLQFLIQYYNGEERAKGNILERFSAQQFPDLHSELNLSSLELGDSALYFCASSPAGSSNTGELFFGEGSRLTVL.

This clonotype was observed a few times. The rearrangement joins TRBV20-1 to TRBJ1-2; 8 positions agree with TRBD1. The junction had 7 bases not matched to a gene; V was cut back by 5 bases and J by 8 bases. This CDR3 contains 12 residues. Germline lookup yields CDR1 DFQATT and CDR2 SNEGSKA (reference sequence). The CDR3 nucleotides are TGCAGTGCTTCGGACAGGGCGGGGGGCTACACCTTC. Residues: CSASDRAGGYTF.

This clonotype has just a few counts. The gene calls are TRBV20-1 and TRBJ2-1; 11 bases map to TRBD2. CDR3 length: 15 amino acids. Germline values: CDR1 DFQATT, CDR2 SNEGSKA (reference sequence). V shed 5 bases and J 3 bases; nucleotides not matched to a gene: 6. The CDR3 loop reads CSAFGLAGLYNEQFF. As DNA, the CDR3 is TGCAGTGCTTTTGGACTAGCGGGCCTCTACAATGAGCAGTTCTTC.

The chain employs TRBV18 and TRBJ2-3, with D unresolved. V shed 3 bases and J shed 6 bases, with 7 bases lying between them. There are 12 residues in the CDR3. CDR1 is KGHSH, CDR2 LQKENI, per germline. CDR3 nucleotide sequence: TGTGCCAGCTCACCCTACTTGGATACGCAGTATTTT. Translating it yields CASSPYLDTQYF. Together with reference TRBV18 and TRBJ2-3, the CDR3 gives the full variable domain: NAGVMQNPRHLVRRRGQEARLRCSPMKGHSHVYWYRQLPEEGLKFMVYLQKENIIDESGMPKERFSAEFPKEGPSILRIQQVVRGDSAAYFCASSPYLDTQYFGPGTRLTVL.

This chain joins TRBV15 and TRBJ2-3; D is uncertain. Germline V lookup: CDR1 LNHNV, CDR2 YYDKDF (reference sequence). The CDR3 runs to 17 residues. Trimming shortened V by 3 bases and J by 0 bases, and 16 bases separated the two germline ends. The CDR3 coding sequence is TGTGCCACCAGCAGTCCTCGACTGGGCCTGAGCACAGATACGCAGTATTTT. Translated, it gives CATSSPRLGLSTDTQYF.

This clonotype showed up many times. The DNA for the CDR3 is TGTGCCAGCAGAGCCGGACTCGGAGGAATTGAAAAACTGTTTTTT. Its translation is CASRAGLGGIEKLFF. This sequence joins TRBV12-3 or TRBV12-4 and TRBJ1-4; no reliable D call. The CDR3 length is 15 residues. V lost 6 bases and J 7 bases, leaving 18 bases between the germline ends.

This clonotype was seen a few times. This chain joins TRBV5-1 and TRBJ2-5; D perhaps matches TRBD2 (7 bases). The CDR3 spans 15 residues. Trimming cost V 2 bases and J 5 bases, with 16 bases left between them. The germline V gene encodes CDR1 SGHRS and CDR2 YFSETQ. CDR3 nucleotide sequence: TGCGCCAGCAGCTTCGTGGGGGGGCGCAGTGAGACCCAGTACTTC. Encoded protein: CASSFVGGRSETQYF. The full variable domain, rest sourced from reference TRBV5-1 and TRBJ2-5, is KAGVTQTPRYLIKTRGQQVTLSCSPISGHRSVSWYQQTPGQGLQFLFEYFSETQRNKGNFPGRFSGRQFSNSRSEMNVSTLELGDSALYLCASSFVGGRSETQYFGPGTRLLVL.

This clonotype was counted only a few times. The chain couples TRBV5-5 to TRBJ1-6; tentative D call: TRBD1 (5 bases). The ends were cut back, 3 bases at V and 7 bases at J, with 11 bases in the middle. CDR1 is SGHKS and CDR2 is YYEKEE in the germline V gene (reference sequence). The length of the CDR3 is 14 residues. CDR3: CASSSGTPNSPLHF. CDR3 in DNA: TGTGCCAGCAGCTCCGGGACTCCAAATTCACCCCTCCACTTT.

This clonotype was seen only a few times. V is TRBV12-3 or TRBV12-4 and J is TRBJ1-2, with 12 positions matching TRBD1. V was pared by 7 bases and J by 4 bases, with 7 bases of the junction left unmatched. CDR3 size: 15 residues. CDR3: CASIGGTGGLYGYTF. CDR3 in DNA: TGTGCCAGCATCGGTGGGACAGGGGGCCTCTATGGCTACACCTTC.

The chain is built from TRBV24-1 and TRBJ2-1, with D possibly being TRBD1 or TRBD2 (5 bases each). V was cut by 9 bases and J by 10 bases, with 12 bases left in between. The CDR3 has 11 residues. CDR1 is KGHDR and CDR2 is SFDVKD in the germline V gene. The chain's CDR3 is CATSTGLEQFF. The CDR3 DNA sequence: TGTGCCACCTCTACGGGGCTAGAGCAGTTCTTC.

V is TRBV2 and J is TRBJ2-3; a weak D match, TRBD2 (5 bases). The CDR3 covers 13 residues. Germline CDR1 reads SNHLY; CDR2 reads FYNNEI. V was trimmed by 6 bases and J by 6 bases, leaving 13 bases between them. CDR3 coding DNA: TGTGCCAGCAGGGAGGTGGTGGAGGATACGCAGTATTTT. Translated: CASREVVEDTQYF. Supplemented by reference TRBV2 and TRBJ2-3, the full variable domain reads EPEVTQTPSHQVTQMGQEVILRCVPISNHLYFYWYRQILGQKVEFLVSFYNNEISEKSEIFDDQFSVERPDGSNFTLKIRSTKLEDSAMYFCASREVVEDTQYFGPGTRLTVL.